This T cell receptor beta chain comes out of a study of blood T cell repertoires in COVID-19. In the study overall: Sites across the United States, Italy and Spain contributed samples from acute and convalescent COVID-19. PBMCs, B-cell-depleted T cells, or T cells were the source of the cDNA or gDNA that made up the material.

Authors' data handling: By means of reference gene primer amplification, nucleated cell counts were estimated. Method: immunoSEQ multiplex PCR; TCRdb's copy keeps in-frame clones and lacks some. The D gene and trimming were derived from the DNA, and the V and J assignments and clone size from that table. Among roughly 30,000 clones listed, 88% were seen once. The V gene end was trimmed by 6 bases and the J gene end by 7 bases; junction bases not matched to a gene: 11. The germline gives CDR1 SGHAT, CDR2 FQNNGV. This CDR3 is built from 14 residues. Sequencing was carried out using peripheral blood. The chain couples TRBV11-2 to TRBJ1-2; TRBD1 matches at 7 bases. The clonotype comes from a human donor in a cohort sampled during active COVID-19. CDR3 sequence reads: CASRQPGQSFGYTF. CDR3 coding DNA: TGTGCCAGCAGGCAACCGGGACAGAGTTTTGGCTACACCTTC.